This is a list of T cell receptor beta chains from one sample in a study of T cell changes during pregnancy in multiple sclerosis. Only in-frame clones appear in the TCRdb table, and some are missing; sequencing was by immunoSEQ multiplex PCR. Of about 88,000 clones in the sample, roughly 90% were seen once. Sequenced material: peripheral blood, taken in the first trimester of pregnancy. The receptors derive from a female donor with multiple sclerosis, enrolled in a pregnancy study. CDR3s include the opening cysteine and the closing phenylalanine or tryptophan.

TRBJ2-1 | TRBV2 | 15 | CASSDLGLAGNEQFF
TRBJ2-7 | TRBV7-2 | 17 | CASSLGGLAAASYEQYF
TRBJ1-2 | TRBV7-9 | 13 | CASSPQGASGYTF
TRBJ1-5 | TRBV4-1 | 16 | CASSQHRGSSNQPQHF
TRBJ1-1 | TRBV6-6 | 15 | CASSYSRVWNTEAFF
TRBJ2-7 | TRBV15 | 15 | CATSQAGGSHHEQYF
TRBJ2-1 | TRBV7-9 | 12 | CASSDLTGSRVF
TRBJ1-5 | TRBV19 | 19 | CASSPSPPAAPTFNQPQHF
TRBJ2-2 | TRBV9 | 15 | CASSVSSGNTGELFF
TRBJ2-1 | TRBV2 | 16 | CASSLRLAGADNEQFF
TRBJ1-1 | TRBV19 | 15 | CASSLVRGMNTEAFF
TRBJ1-2 | TRBV5-4 | 14 | CASSLGGRGYGYTF
TRBJ2-7 | TRBV27 | 15 | CASKYSTTGTGEQYF
TRBJ2-7 | TRBV29-1 | 17 | CSVIGGTSGSRRYEQYF
TRBJ1-2 | TRBV7-8 | 15 | CASSLGRDSLYGYTF
TRBJ2-3 | TRBV27 | 13 | CASSFVRSDTQYF
TRBJ1-2 | TRBV9 | 14 | CASTRGDPEGGYTF
TRBJ2-5 | TRBV18 | 12 | CASSPSLETQYF
TRBJ1-2 | TRBV5-1 | 14 | CASSLGTGSYGYTF
TRBJ2-7 | TRBV6-1 | 16 | CASSGRLGLAGGEQYF
TRBJ2-7 | TRBV5-4 | 13 | CASNDRSSYEQYF
TRBJ1-1 | TRBV6-1 | 14 | CASSSLRENTEAFF
TRBJ2-7 | TRBV28 | 16 | CASSLRGLAISYEQYF
TRBJ2-1 | TRBV7-9 | 18 | CASRKPGLAGESYNEQFF
TRBJ1-3 | TRBV5-4 | 13 | CASSPGQGATIYF
TRBJ1-5 | TRBV2 | 15 | CASSPAPGGNQPQHF
TRBJ2-1 | TRBV19 | 16 | CASSRHSSGRVPEQFF
TRBJ2-2 | TRBV18 | 13 | CASSPSGTGELFF
TRBJ2-5 | TRBV19 | 16 | CASSARRLADQETQYF
TRBJ2-5 | TRBV28 | 17 | CASSLNSRQDFGETQYF
TRBJ2-3 | TRBV18 | 17 | CASSPNLAGARKGTQYF
TRBJ2-5 | TRBV4-1 | 14 | CASSFDRAQETQYF
TRBJ1-1 | TRBV9 | 16 | CASSRTGGGENTEAFF
TRBJ2-7 | TRBV11-2 | 15 | CASSLWSGSTSEQYF
TRBJ1-1 | TRBV10-1 | 14 | CASSDPRDRSEAFF
TRBJ2-7 | TRBV2 | 14 | CASSEQGELYEQYF
TRBJ1-2 | TRBV18 | 16 | CASSPDLGQGYYGYTF
TRBJ2-1 | TRBV9 | 15 | CASSVSGGGYNEQFF
TRBJ2-3 | TRBV4-1 | 15 | CASSLLAGTTDTQYF
TRBJ1-4 | TRBV5-1 | 14 | CASSLEQGNEKLFF
TRBJ2-7 | TRBV11-1 | 16 | CASSLNPGLAQNEQYF
TRBJ2-7 | TRBV7-7 | 14 | CASSLGTGGGEQYF
TRBJ2-7 | TRBV5-1 | 16 | CASSRLLAGGSYEQYF
TRBJ2-1 | TRBV6-5 | 14 | CASSYFGRGNEQFF
TRBJ2-7 | TRBV5-4 | 16 | CASSLASSGPTYEQYF
TRBJ2-7 | TRBV7-9 | 13 | CASSLALRTEQYF
TRBJ2-3 | TRBV7-2 | 16 | CASSSSLAGLTDTQYF
TRBJ1-2 | TRBV4-1 | 14 | CASSQDGGDYGYTF
TRBJ1-5 | TRBV6-1 | 15 | CASSAGTGGFQPQHF
TRBJ2-2 | TRBV9 | 17 | CASSVRWEGANTGELFF
TRBJ1-1 | TRBV28 | 13 | CASKQGISTEAFF
TRBJ2-7 | TRBV30 | 20 | CAWSVRGLAGDSSRTYEQYF
TRBJ2-4 | TRBV7-9 | 18 | CASSLGDGSGRWENIQYF